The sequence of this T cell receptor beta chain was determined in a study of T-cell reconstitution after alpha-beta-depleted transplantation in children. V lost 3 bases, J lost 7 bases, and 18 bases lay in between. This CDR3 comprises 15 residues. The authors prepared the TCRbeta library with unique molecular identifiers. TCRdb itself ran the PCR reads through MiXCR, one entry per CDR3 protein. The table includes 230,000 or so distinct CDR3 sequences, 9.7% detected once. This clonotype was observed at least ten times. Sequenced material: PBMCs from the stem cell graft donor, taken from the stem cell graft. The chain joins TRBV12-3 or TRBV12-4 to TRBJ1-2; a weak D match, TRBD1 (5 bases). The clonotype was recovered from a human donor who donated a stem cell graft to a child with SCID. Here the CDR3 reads CASSFAGLGTIGYTF. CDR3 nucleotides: TGTGCCAGCAGTTTTGCAGGTCTAGGGACTATTGGCTACACCTTC.